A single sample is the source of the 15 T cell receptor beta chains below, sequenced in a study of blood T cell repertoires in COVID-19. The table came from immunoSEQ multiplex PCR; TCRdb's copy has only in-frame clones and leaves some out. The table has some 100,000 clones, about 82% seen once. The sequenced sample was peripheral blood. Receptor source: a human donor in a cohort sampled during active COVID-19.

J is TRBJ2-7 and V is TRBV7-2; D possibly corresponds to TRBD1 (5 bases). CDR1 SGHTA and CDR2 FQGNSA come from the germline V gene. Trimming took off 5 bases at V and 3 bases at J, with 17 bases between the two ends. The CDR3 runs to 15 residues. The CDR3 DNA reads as TGTGCCAGCAGCGAGCAGGGTTTCCCCTTCTACGAGCAGTACTTC. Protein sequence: CASSEQGFPFYEQYF.

CDR3 DNA sequence: TGTGCCAGTACCTTCGGGGACACCCTGAATGAGCAGTTCTTC. It encodes CASTFGDTLNEQFF. This chain uses TRBV19 with TRBJ2-1; D may be TRBD1 (6 bases). V lost 7 bases and J 7 bases, leaving 17 bases between the germline ends. There are 14 residues in the CDR3. Germline CDR1 reads LNHDA; CDR2 reads SQIVND (reference sequence).

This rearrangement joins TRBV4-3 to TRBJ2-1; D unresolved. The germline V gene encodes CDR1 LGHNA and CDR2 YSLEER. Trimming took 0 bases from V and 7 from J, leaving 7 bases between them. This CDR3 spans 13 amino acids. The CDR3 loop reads CASSQDPVNEQFF. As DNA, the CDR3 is TGCGCCAGCAGCCAAGATCCCGTAAATGAGCAGTTCTTC.

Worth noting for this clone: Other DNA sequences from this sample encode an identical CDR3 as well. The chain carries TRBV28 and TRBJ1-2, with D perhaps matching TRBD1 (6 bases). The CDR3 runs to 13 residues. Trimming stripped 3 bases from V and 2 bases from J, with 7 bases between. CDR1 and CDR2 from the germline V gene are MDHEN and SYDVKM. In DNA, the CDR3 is TGTGCCAGCAGTTTCGGACAGAACTATGGCTACACCTTC. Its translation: CASSFGQNYGYTF.

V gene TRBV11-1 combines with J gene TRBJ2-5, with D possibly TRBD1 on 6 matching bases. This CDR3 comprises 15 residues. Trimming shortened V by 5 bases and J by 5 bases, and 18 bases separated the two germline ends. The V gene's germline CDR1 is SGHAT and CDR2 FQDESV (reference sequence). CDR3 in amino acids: CASSPEGWGRETQYF. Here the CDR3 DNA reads TGTGCCAGCAGCCCCGAGGGGTGGGGGCGGGAGACCCAGTACTTC.

CDR3 in DNA: TGTGCCAGCAGCTTAAGAGCAGGGGGCTTGACTAATGAAAAACTGTTTTTT. The encoded protein is CASSLRAGGLTNEKLFF. The J gene is TRBJ1-4, the V gene TRBV3-1 (or the pseudogene TRBV3-2); 8 bases align to TRBD1. Germline CDR1 and CDR2: LGHDT and YNNKEL (reference sequence). The junction had 10 bases not matched to a gene; V was cut back by 5 bases and J by 2 bases. The CDR3 covers 17 residues.

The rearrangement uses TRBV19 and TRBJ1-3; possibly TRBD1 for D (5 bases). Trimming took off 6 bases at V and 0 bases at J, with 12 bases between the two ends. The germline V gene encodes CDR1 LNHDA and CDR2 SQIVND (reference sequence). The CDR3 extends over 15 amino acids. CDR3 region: CASSPTDYSGNTIYF. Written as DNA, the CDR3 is TGTGCCAGTAGCCCGACAGATTACTCTGGAAACACCATATATTTT.

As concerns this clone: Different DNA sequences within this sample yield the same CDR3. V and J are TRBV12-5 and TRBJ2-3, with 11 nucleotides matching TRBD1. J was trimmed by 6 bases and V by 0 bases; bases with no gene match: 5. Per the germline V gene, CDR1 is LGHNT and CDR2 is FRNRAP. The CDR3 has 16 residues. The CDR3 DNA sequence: TGTGCTAGTGGTTTGGTACTTGGACAGGGGGCGGATACGCAGTATTTT. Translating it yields CASGLVLGQGADTQYF.

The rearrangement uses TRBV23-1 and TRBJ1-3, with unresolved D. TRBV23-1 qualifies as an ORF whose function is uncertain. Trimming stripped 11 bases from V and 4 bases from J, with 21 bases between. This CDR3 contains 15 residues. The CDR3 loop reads CAEVRSGLRGNTIYF. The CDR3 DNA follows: TGCGCCGAAGTACGGTCCGGTCTGAGAGGAAACACCATATATTTT.

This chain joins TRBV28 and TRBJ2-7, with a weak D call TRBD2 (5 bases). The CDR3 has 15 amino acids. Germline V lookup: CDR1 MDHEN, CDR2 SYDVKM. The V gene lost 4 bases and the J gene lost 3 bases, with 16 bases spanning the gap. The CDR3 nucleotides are TGTGCCAGCAGTTCTCGAGAGGGTGGAAGCTACGAGCAGTACTTC. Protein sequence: CASSSREGGSYEQYF.

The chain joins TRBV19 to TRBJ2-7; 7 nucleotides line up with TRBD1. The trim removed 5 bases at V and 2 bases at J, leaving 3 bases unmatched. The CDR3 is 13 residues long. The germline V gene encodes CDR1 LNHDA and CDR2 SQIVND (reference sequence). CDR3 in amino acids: CASSADRAYEQYF. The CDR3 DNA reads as TGTGCCAGTAGTGCCGACAGGGCCTACGAGCAGTACTTC.

DNA of the CDR3: TGTGCCAGCAGCCAGGGACTAGCGGGAGGTGATATAGTTTACGAGCAGTACTTC. As protein: CASSQGLAGGDIVYEQYF. The V gene is TRBV7-2, the J gene TRBJ2-7, with 15 positions matching TRBD2. The length of the CDR3 is 18 residues. CDR1 and CDR2 from the germline V gene are SGHTA and FQGNSA. The trim removed 5 bases at V and 4 bases at J, leaving 12 bases unmatched.

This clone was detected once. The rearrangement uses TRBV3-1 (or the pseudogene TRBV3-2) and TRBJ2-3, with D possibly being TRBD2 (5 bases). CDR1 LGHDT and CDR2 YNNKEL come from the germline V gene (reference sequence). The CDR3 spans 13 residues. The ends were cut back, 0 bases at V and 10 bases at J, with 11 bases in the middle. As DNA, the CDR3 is TGTGCCAGCAGCCAAGATGTGCTAGCTGCGCAGTATTTT. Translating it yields CASSQDVLAAQYF.

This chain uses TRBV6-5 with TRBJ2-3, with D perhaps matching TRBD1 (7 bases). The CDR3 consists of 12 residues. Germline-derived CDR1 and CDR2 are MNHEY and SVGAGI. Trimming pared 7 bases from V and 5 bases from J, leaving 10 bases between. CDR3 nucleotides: TGTGCCAGCACCAGGGGGGAAGATACGCAGTATTTT. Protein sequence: CASTRGEDTQYF.

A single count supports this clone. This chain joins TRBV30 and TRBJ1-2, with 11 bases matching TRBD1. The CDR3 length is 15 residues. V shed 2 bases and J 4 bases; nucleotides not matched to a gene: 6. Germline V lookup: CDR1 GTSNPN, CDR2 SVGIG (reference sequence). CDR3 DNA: TGTGCCTGGAGTACCCTAGGACAGGGGGCCTATGGCTACACCTTC. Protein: CAWSTLGQGAYGYTF.